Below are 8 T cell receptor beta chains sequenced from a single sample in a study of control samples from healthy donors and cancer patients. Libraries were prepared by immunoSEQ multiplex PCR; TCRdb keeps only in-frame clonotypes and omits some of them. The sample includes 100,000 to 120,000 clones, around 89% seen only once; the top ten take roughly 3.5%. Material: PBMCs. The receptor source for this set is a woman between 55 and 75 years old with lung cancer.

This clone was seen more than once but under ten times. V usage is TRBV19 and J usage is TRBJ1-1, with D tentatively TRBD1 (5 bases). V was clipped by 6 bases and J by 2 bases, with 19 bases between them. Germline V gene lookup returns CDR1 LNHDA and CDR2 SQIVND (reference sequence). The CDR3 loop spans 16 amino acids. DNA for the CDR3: TGTGCCAGTAGCGCAGCCCCCCAGGGTCGAAACACTGAAGCTTTCTTT. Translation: CASSAAPQGRNTEAFF.

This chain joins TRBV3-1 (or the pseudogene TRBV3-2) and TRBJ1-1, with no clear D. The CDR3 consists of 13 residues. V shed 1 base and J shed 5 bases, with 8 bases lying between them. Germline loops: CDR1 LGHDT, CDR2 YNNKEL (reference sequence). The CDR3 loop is CASSQAVGTEAFF. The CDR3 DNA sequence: TGTGCCAGCAGCCAAGCCGTTGGAACTGAAGCTTTCTTT.

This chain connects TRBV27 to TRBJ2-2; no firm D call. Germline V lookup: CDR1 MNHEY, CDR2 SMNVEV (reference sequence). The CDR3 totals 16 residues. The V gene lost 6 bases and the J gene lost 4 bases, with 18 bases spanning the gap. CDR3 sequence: CASRRGWAESTGELFF. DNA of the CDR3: TGTGCCAGCAGGCGCGGTTGGGCAGAGAGCACCGGGGAGCTGTTTTTT.

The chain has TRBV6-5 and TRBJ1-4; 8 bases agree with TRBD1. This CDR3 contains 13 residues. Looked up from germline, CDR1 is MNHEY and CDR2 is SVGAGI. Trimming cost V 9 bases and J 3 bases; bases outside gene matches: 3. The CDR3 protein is CARGTGANEKLFF. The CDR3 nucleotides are TGTGCCAGAGGGACAGGAGCTAATGAAAAACTGTTTTTT.

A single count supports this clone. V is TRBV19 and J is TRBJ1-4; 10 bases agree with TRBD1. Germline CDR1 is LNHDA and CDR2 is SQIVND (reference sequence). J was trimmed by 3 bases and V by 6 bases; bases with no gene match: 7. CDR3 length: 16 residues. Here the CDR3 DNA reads TGTGCCAGTAGGACCAGACAGGGGGCGCCTAATGAAAAACTGTTTTTT. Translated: CASRTRQGAPNEKLFF.

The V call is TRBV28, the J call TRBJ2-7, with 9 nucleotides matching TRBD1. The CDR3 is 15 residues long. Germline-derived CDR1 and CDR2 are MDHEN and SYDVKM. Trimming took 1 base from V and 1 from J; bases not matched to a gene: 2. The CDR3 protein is CASSLFGTGSYEQYF. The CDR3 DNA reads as TGTGCCAGCAGTTTATTTGGGACAGGGTCCTACGAGCAGTACTTC. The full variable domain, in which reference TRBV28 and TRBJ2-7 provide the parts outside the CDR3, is DVKVTQSSRYLVKRTGEKVFLECVQDMDHENMFWYRQDPGLGLRLIYFSYDVKMKEKGDIPEGYSVSREKKERFSLILESASTNQTSMYLCASSLFGTGSYEQYFGPGTRLTVT.

In nucleotides, the CDR3 is TGTGCCACCAGCAGAGGGACCGGGGAGCTGTTTTTT. Translated, it gives CATSRGTGELFF. The chain combines TRBV15 with TRBJ2-2; D call uncertain. The germline V and J ends were trimmed by 1 base and 5 bases, with 2 bases remaining between them. The CDR3 spans 12 residues. Germline V gives CDR1 LNHNV, CDR2 YYDKDF (reference sequence). Based on the CDR3 plus reference TRBV15 and TRBJ2-2, the full variable domain is DAMVIQNPRYQVTQFGKPVTLSCSQTLNHNVMYWYQQKSSQAPKLLFHYYDKDFNNEADTPDNFQSRRPNTSFCFLDIRSPGLGDTAMYLCATSRGTGELFFGEGSRLTVL.

CDR3 in amino acids: CASSYPSDREAYNEQFF. In nucleotides, the CDR3 is TGTGCCAGCAGTTACCCCTCTGACAGGGAGGCCTACAATGAGCAGTTCTTC. This rearrangement joins TRBV6-2 or TRBV6-3 to TRBJ2-1; D may be TRBD1 (7 bases). The CDR3 is 17 amino acids. Germline CDR1 and CDR2: MNHEY and SVGEGT. V was cut by 2 bases and J by 2 bases, with 16 bases left in between.